Sequencing of this T cell receptor (beta chain) was carried out in a study of OX40 agonist ivuxolimab in advanced cancers. The method was immunoSEQ multiplex PCR; TCRdb's version includes in-frame clones alone and lacks a portion of them. This sample has 60,000 or so clones, with 86% found just once. The CDR3 runs to 13 residues. Trimming removed 5 bases from V and 0 bases from J, with 7 bases in between. Germline V gene data show CDR1 as MDHEN and CDR2 as SYDVKM. The rearrangement joins TRBV28 to TRBJ2-5; D remains ambiguous. Sequenced material: CD4+ or CD8+ T cells sorted from blood, taken in a trial of the OX40 agonist ivuxolimab. The TCR was taken from an adult with an advanced solid tumor such as melanoma, head and neck, liver or kidney cancer. CDR3 sequence (DNA): TGTGCCAGCAGTAAGACAAACCAAGAGACCCAGTACTTC. The encoded protein is CASSKTNQETQYF.